The present T cell receptor (beta chain) was sequenced within a study of blood T cells in healthy people across ages. A sample-barcoded 5' primer and a J-beta primer mix were used in a second PCR of about 6 to 11 cycles. TCRdb fed the 5' RACE reads into MiXCR, producing one record per CDR3 protein. The data show hundreds of thousands of distinct CDR3 sequences, with roughly three fifths seen just once and more than 25% held by the top ten. Points on this clonotype: As yet, its antigen is unknown.

Germline assignment: CDR1 SEHNR and CDR2 FQNEAQ (reference sequence). This CDR3 is 13 amino acids long. Trimming took 4 bases from V and 5 from J, leaving 11 bases between them. Findings and limits, study-wide: Higher diversity, along with more naive CD4+ cells, distinguished long-lived donors from aged donors.

This TCR was sampled from a man in his forties or fifties in good health. The chain has TRBV7-9 and TRBJ2-5, with unresolved D. Sequenced input: blood. The CDR3 is CASSSAISETQYF. The CDR3 coding sequence is TGTGCCAGCAGCTCTGCGATATCGGAGACCCAGTACTTC.